These 22 T cell receptor beta chains were sequenced from one sample in a study of blood T cell repertoires in COVID-19. The protocol was immunoSEQ multiplex PCR, while the TCRdb copy is restricted to in-frame clones and leaves out a portion. The sample has 70,000 to 80,000 clones, approximately 86% seen once. The specimen sequenced was peripheral blood. Receptors originate from a woman aged 55-69 years with acute or convalescent COVID-19.

For the CDR3, the DNA is TGTGCCAGCATGTCTAGCGGGGGAGCCAAAAACATTCAGTACTTC. Translating gives CASMSSGGAKNIQYF. V usage is TRBV6-1 and J usage is TRBJ2-4; TRBD2 matches 10 bases. This CDR3 has 15 residues. Trimming cost V 7 bases and J 0 bases; bases outside gene matches: 3. Germline CDR1 and CDR2: MNHNS and SASEGT.

The rearrangement uses TRBV7-9 and TRBJ1-2, with a possible D match to TRBD1 (5 bases). The ends were cut back, 5 bases at V and 7 bases at J, with 17 bases in the middle. CDR3 size: 14 residues. CDR1 and CDR2 (germline): SEHNR, FQNEAQ (reference sequence). CDR3 DNA sequence: TGTGCCAGCAGCATCGACAGCATCGGAAGTGGCTACACCTTC. Protein sequence: CASSIDSIGSGYTF.

The J gene is TRBJ2-3, the V gene TRBV14, with a weak D call TRBD2 (5 bases). The CDR3 loop spans 16 amino acids. The germline V and J ends were trimmed by 3 bases and 2 bases, with 15 bases remaining between them. CDR1 and CDR2 (germline): SGHDN, FVKESK. The CDR3 sequence is CASSQLLRDFTDTQYF. The CDR3, as DNA: TGTGCCAGCAGCCAGTTACTACGGGATTTCACAGATACGCAGTATTTT.

V is TRBV30 and J is TRBJ1-6; 10 positions agree with TRBD1. The CDR3 covers 16 residues. With V trimmed by 3 bases and J by 10 bases, 12 bases remained unmatched. Germline V CDR1 and CDR2: GTSNPN, SVGIG (reference sequence). The CDR3 here is CAWSITGTGVQSPLHF. DNA of the CDR3: TGTGCCTGGAGCATAACCGGGACAGGGGTTCAATCACCCCTCCACTTT.

The genes are TRBV4-1 and TRBJ2-5; 7 bases agree with TRBD1. The CDR3 length is 12 residues. Germline V gives CDR1 MGHRA, CDR2 YSYEKL. With 6 bases clipped from V and 5 bases from J, the junction kept 3 bases outside the gene matches. CDR3 sequence reads: CASRGTAETQYF. Written as DNA, the CDR3 is TGCGCCAGCAGGGGGACAGCGGAGACCCAGTACTTC.

This clone was seen just once. The genes are TRBV5-1 and TRBJ1-5; D might be TRBD1 (5 bases). V lost 0 bases, J lost 5 bases, and 12 bases lay in between. The CDR3 is 15 residues long. CDR1 and CDR2 from the germline V gene are SGHRS and YFSETQ. CDR3 sequence reads: CASSLGGRSHQPQHF. The CDR3 DNA reads TGCGCCAGCAGCTTGGGGGGCAGAAGCCATCAGCCCCAGCATTTT.

This chain joins TRBV7-2 and TRBJ2-6; D unresolved. The length of the CDR3 is 14 residues. From germline, CDR1 is SGHTA and CDR2 FQGNSA. Trimming pared 4 bases from V and 2 bases from J, leaving 6 bases between. CDR3 DNA: TGTGCCAGCAGCTCCCCCACTGGGGCCAACGTCCTGACTTTC. It codes for CASSSPTGANVLTF.

The J gene is TRBJ2-3, the V gene TRBV4-2; no clear D gene. The CDR3 has 15 amino acids. Between the trimmed V and J ends, which lost 4 bases and 9 bases, there was a span of 20 bases. Looked up from germline, CDR1 is LGHNA and CDR2 is YNFKEQ. This chain's CDR3 is CASSLTATRVETQYF. The DNA for the CDR3 is TGTGCCAGCAGCCTGACCGCGACCCGGGTTGAAACGCAGTATTTT.

J is TRBJ2-3 and V is TRBV19; TRBD2 might be the D (5 bases). The CDR3 covers 12 residues. The germline V gene has CDR1 LNHDA and CDR2 SQIVND (reference sequence). V was shortened by 5 bases and J by 7 bases, with 10 bases between the two germline ends. CDR3 protein: CASSQAGYTQYF. The CDR3 bases are TGTGCCAGTAGTCAGGCGGGTTATACGCAGTATTTT. The variable domain in full, completed from reference TRBV19 and TRBJ2-3, reads DGGITQSPKYLFRKEGQNVTLSCEQNLNHDAMYWYRQDPGQGLRLIYYSQIVNDFQKGDIAEGYSVSREKKESFPLTVTSAQKNPTAFYLCASSQAGYTQYFGPGTRLTVL.

The chain uses TRBV3-1 (or the pseudogene TRBV3-2) and TRBJ2-5; D unresolved. The CDR3 sequence is 14 residues long. Trimming cost V 1 base and J 7 bases, with 13 bases left between them. Germline loops: CDR1 LGHDT, CDR2 YNNKEL (reference sequence). CDR3 nucleotides: TGTGCCAGCAGCCAAGGTCGGTCTCTTTCGACCCAGTACTTC. Encoded protein: CASSQGRSLSTQYF.

V usage is TRBV18 and J usage is TRBJ2-7; 8 bases align to TRBD1. Germline CDR1 KGHSH, CDR2 LQKENI. V trimming: 6 bases; J trimming: 7 bases; junction bases outside the gene matches: 5. This CDR3 has 12 residues. In DNA form, the CDR3 reads TGTGCCAGCTCGCTGGACAGGGAGGAGCAGTACTTC. Its translation is CASSLDREEQYF.

This chain links TRBV3-1 (or the pseudogene TRBV3-2) with TRBJ1-2; 11 bases map to TRBD1. J was trimmed by 4 bases and V by 5 bases; bases with no gene match: 15. Per germline, CDR1 LGHDT and CDR2 YNNKEL (reference sequence). The CDR3 covers 18 residues. CDR3 region: CASSSDPRTGGLGYGYTF. The CDR3 DNA reads as TGTGCCAGCAGCTCCGACCCTCGGACAGGGGGCCTCGGCTATGGCTACACCTTC.

This clone has a handful of counts. J is TRBJ1-1 and V is TRBV5-1; no clear D gene. The V gene lost 4 bases and the J gene lost 0 bases, with 7 bases spanning the gap. The germline V gene encodes CDR1 SGHRS and CDR2 YFSETQ. This CDR3 has 13 amino acids. The CDR3 spells CASSNNMNTEAFF. CDR3 nucleotides: TGCGCCAGCAGCAACAACATGAACACTGAAGCTTTCTTT.

The genes are TRBV5-6 and TRBJ2-5; 8 nucleotides agree with TRBD2. Unmatched junction bases numbered 1, after V lost 2 bases and J lost 1 base. In germline, CDR1 is SGHDT, CDR2 YYEEEE. The CDR3 is 14 amino acids. The CDR3 reads CASSLLAVQETQYF. In nucleotides, the CDR3 is TGTGCCAGCAGCTTACTAGCGGTCCAAGAGACCCAGTACTTC.

The chain has TRBV3-1 (or the pseudogene TRBV3-2) and TRBJ2-1; TRBD1 might be the D (6 bases). The CDR3 length is 16 residues. Germline V gene data show CDR1 as LGHDT and CDR2 as YNNKEL (reference sequence). Trimming pared 0 bases from V and 3 bases from J, leaving 12 bases between. CDR3 in DNA: TGTGCCAGCAGCCAAGAACTAAGAGGGGGCTACAATGAGCAGTTCTTC. This encodes CASSQELRGGYNEQFF.

This clone was seen more than once but under ten times. The chain employs TRBV7-9 and TRBJ2-1; a possible D gene is TRBD2 (6 bases). Germline V gene sequence: CDR1 SEHNR, CDR2 FQNEAQ (reference sequence). V dropped 5 bases and J dropped 0 bases, with 8 bases sitting between them. The CDR3 spans 14 residues. CDR3 sequence reads: CASSRGYSYNEQFF. The DNA of the CDR3 is TGTGCCAGCAGCCGGGGGTACTCCTACAATGAGCAGTTCTTC. Together with reference TRBV7-9 and TRBJ2-1, the CDR3 gives the full variable domain: DTGVSQNPRHKITKRGQNVTFRCDPISEHNRLYWYRQTLGQGPEFLTYFQNEAQLEKSRLLSDRFSAERPKGSFSTLEIQRTEQGDSAMYLCASSRGYSYNEQFFGPGTRLTVL.

The chain joins TRBV3-1 (or the pseudogene TRBV3-2) to TRBJ2-7; perhaps TRBD2 as D (5 bases). Trimming took 2 bases from V and 3 from J, leaving 14 bases between them. CDR1 is LGHDT and CDR2 is YNNKEL in the germline V gene (reference sequence). There are 15 residues in the CDR3. The CDR3 region has the DNA TGTGCCAGCAGCCAAAACGGGATACGTGACTACGAGCAGTACTTC. As protein: CASSQNGIRDYEQYF.

The CDR3 region has the DNA TGTGCCAGCAGCCAAATGAGGGGGGGAGAGACCCAGTACTTC. Translated: CASSQMRGGETQYF. The rearrangement links TRBV14 to TRBJ2-5; maybe TRBD2 (7 bases). The CDR3 sequence is 14 residues long. Germline V gene lookup returns CDR1 SGHDN and CDR2 FVKESK. Trimming left V 2 bases short and J 4 bases short, with 11 bases between.

The V gene is TRBV4-1, the J gene TRBJ2-3; no clear D gene. Germline CDR1 is MGHRA and CDR2 is YSYEKL. Trimming removed 0 bases from V and 4 bases from J, with 11 bases in between. The CDR3 has 15 residues. The CDR3: CASSQDDTPPDTQYF. The CDR3, as DNA: TGCGCCAGCAGCCAAGATGACACCCCCCCAGATACGCAGTATTTT.

The gene calls are TRBV4-1 and TRBJ1-1; 7 bases line up with TRBD1. V lost 4 bases and J lost 4; bases outside the gene matches: 9. This CDR3 contains 15 residues. Germline CDR1 MGHRA, CDR2 YSYEKL. As DNA, the CDR3 is TGCGCCAGCAGCCGCGGACAGGCGCCCCGCACTGAAGCTTTCTTT. Translating it yields CASSRGQAPRTEAFF.

The chain has TRBV5-1 and TRBJ2-5, with D unresolved. The germline V gene has CDR1 SGHRS and CDR2 YFSETQ. The CDR3 has 14 amino acids. V lost 4 bases and J 4 bases, leaving 14 bases between the germline ends. The CDR3 sequence: CASSPDRRRETQYF. In nucleotides, the CDR3 is TGCGCCAGCAGCCCAGACCGGCGGCGAGAGACCCAGTACTTC.

V usage is TRBV10-3 and J usage is TRBJ1-1; the D is unclear. V dropped 8 bases and J dropped 2 bases, with 9 bases sitting between them. The CDR3 is 12 residues long. Germline CDR1 and CDR2: ENHRY and SYGVKD. The CDR3 loop reads CAIGRENTEAFF. CDR3 coding DNA: TGTGCCATCGGGAGGGAAAACACTGAAGCTTTCTTT.